This record covers a single T cell receptor beta chain. The antigen this receptor binds is unknown. The input lacks base qualities; no much larger clone sits a single base away. This sample stems from a study of graft-versus-host responses after intestinal transplantation (dated by TCRdb to the early 2020s). General notes on the study: Multivisceral, liver-intestinal, or isolated intestinal transplants were received by the recipients. Every recipient was given anti-thymocyte globulin induction, then maintenance tacrolimus and steroids for around three years. After intestinal transplantation, graft-versus-host and host-versus-graft alloreactive T cell clones in the graft, circulation and bone marrow were tracked using bulk TCR-beta CDR3 sequencing. Alloreactive clones were identified by sequencing pre-transplant mixed lymphocyte reaction products and comparing these products with unstimulated pre-transplant donor and recipient T cells. A cohort of about 26 intestinal transplant recipients, including one retransplant, was enrolled, and a few patients lacking pretransplant specimens were excluded. Donor T cell macrochimerism was defined as a peak of at least 4% donor T cells among recipient peripheral blood mononuclear cells. Rather than going through the commercial service, samples from three later patients were sequenced in-house on an Illumina MiSeq and processed with MiXCR.

Beyond this particular receptor, the publication reports: High GvH to HvG T cell clonal ratios were observed in the allografts of patients with donor T cell macrochimerism. Early after transplant, peak levels of circulating GvH clones were associated with declines in HvG clones. The relatively low number and heterogeneity of intestinal transplant patients limited the conclusions. GvH clones turned up in recipient bone marrow, with some appearing earlier in ileal mucosa or blood, a pattern consistent with an intestinal mucosal origin.

Intraepithelial and lamina propria lymphocytes were isolated from graft specimens using dithiothreitol, EDTA incubations and collagenase D digestion. Serial intestinal graft biopsy specimens collected up to 600 days after transplant underwent bulk TCR-beta sequencing. The germline V and J ends show losses of 4 bases and 7 bases respectively, and no gene match explains 11 bases of the junction. The germline V gene (reference sequence) provides CDR1 SEHNR and CDR2 FQNEAQ. CDR3 length: 15 amino acids, cysteine to phenylalanine. The CDR3 DNA has 45 bases and is translated from base 1. The method behind the library was the immunoSEQ multiplex PCR assay. Adaptive Biotechnologies carried out high-throughput TCR-beta CDR3 sequencing of genomic DNA for most patients. Per the original workflow: Adaptive's ImmunoSEQ software was the source of the TCR sequencing data for 15 to 20 patients, while a few other patients were processed with MiXCR and VDJtools. CDR3 nucleotide sequences shared by donor and recipient were removed because the origin of these sequences could not be assigned. To count as alloreactive, a clone needed at least 2-fold expansion over unstimulated cells and a minimum CFSE-low frequency of 0.002% (template counts) or 0.001% (read counts). Mappable clones were those detected in sequenced pre-transplant spleen, lymph node, or MLR CFSE-low populations of the donor or recipient. Cumulative frequency of alloreactive clones was calculated as a percentage of all sequences weighted by copy number. TCRdb holds this immuneACCESS table with in-frame rearrangements only. Some clones are missing; in checked studies, unresolved V genes explain under half, and the rest has no known cause. D and trimming were read from the DNA, whereas the V and J calls and clone size are those reported in that table. For this sample there are about 15,000 clones; roughly 78% appear just once. The ten largest clones capture 18% of the sample.

Sequencing was performed on ileum tissue, taken 95 to 110 days after intestinal transplant. The sequence derives from a human patient who received an intestinal transplant, so some T cells may come from the graft donor. The chain is made from TRBV7-9 and TRBJ1-2; 8 nucleotides in the junction match TRBD1. The encoded CDR3 is CASSSRDRRFRGYTF. The DNA is as follows: TGTGCCAGCAGCTCCCGGGACAGGAGGTTTCGTGGCTACACCTTC.